The sequence of this TCR beta chain was determined in a study of shared clonotypes between healthy human individuals. Study-wide findings and caveats: A small donor pool kept down the genetic and exposure-history diversity that was represented.

Ten immunoSEQ deep assay plates were used by the authors to sequence unsorted PBMC DNA. Clones were sequenced by immunoSEQ multiplex PCR, and TCRdb holds only the in-frame ones, with some missing. The profile shows approximately 470,000 clones, roughly 80% of them singletons. CDR3 length equals 13 residues. Germline trimming cut 4 bases from V and 6 bases from J; bases unmatched to any gene: 5. Germline V gene data show CDR1 as MNHNS and CDR2 as SASEGT. Many counts were recorded for this clone. What it binds is unknown. Donation came from healthy HIV-negative adults that had no recent acute infections or vaccinations. In unsorted samples, genomic DNA was obtained using about 90 million PBMCs.

This rearrangement joins TRBV6-1 to TRBJ1-2; TRBD1 matches at 7 bases. The sample consisted of PBMCs. The source is a woman aged 35 to 49 in good health. Some clones in this sample may be carry-over from other donors' samples. The CDR3 DNA is TGTGCCAGCAGTGGTAGGGGGCCTCATGGCTACACCTTC. Amino acids: CASSGRGPHGYTF.